This T cell receptor beta chain was recovered during a study of T cell repertoires in cytomegalovirus infection. Germline lookup yields CDR1 SEHNR and CDR2 FQNEAQ (reference sequence). Trimming took 5 bases from V and 6 from J; bases not matched to a gene: 7. The CDR3 extends over 14 amino acids. TCRdb analysed the reads with MiXCR anew, one entry per CDR3 protein. The sample records around 240,000 distinct CDR3 sequences, 20% to 25% being singletons. The J gene is TRBJ1-1, the V gene TRBV7-9; TRBD1 matches at 9 bases. The receptor was isolated from a human donor in good health (CMV status not recorded). Some clones in this sample may be carry-over from other donors' samples. Sequencing was done on a sample of CD8+ T cells from PBMCs. The CDR3 DNA follows: TGTGCCAGCAGCCCCCGGACAGGGGAAGCTGAAGCTTTCTTT. It encodes CASSPRTGEAEAFF.